The 14 T cell receptor beta chains listed next were all sequenced from one sample in a study of CXCR3-negative and CXCR3-positive naive CD8 T cells. TRB cDNA was prepared as libraries by UMI-labeled 5' RACE. From the 5' RACE reads, TCRdb lists one entry per CDR3 protein and no DNA. This table lists tens of thousands of distinct CDR3 sequences. Sequencing used memory CD8+ T cells from blood. The receptors stem from a human donor in good health. Some clones in this sample may be carry-over from other donors' samples.

The chain couples TRBV7-9 to TRBJ2-5; lacking DNA, the TRBD1 call made by TCRdb goes unchecked. CDR3 length equals 14 residues. The V gene's germline CDR1 is SEHNR and CDR2 FQNEAQ (reference sequence). The CDR3 region is CASSPIGAPETQYF.

The V call is TRBV5-1, the J call TRBJ2-7. Looked up from germline, CDR1 is SGHRS and CDR2 is YFSETQ. CDR3 size: 12 residues. The CDR3: CASSLTEYEQYF. The complete variable domain, with remaining parts taken from reference TRBV5-1 and TRBJ2-7, reads KAGVTQTPRYLIKTRGQQVTLSCSPISGHRSVSWYQQTPGQGLQFLFEYFSETQRNKGNFPGRFSGRQFSNSRSEMNVSTLELGDSALYLCASSLTEYEQYFGPGTRLTVT.

The V call is TRBV20-1, the J call TRBJ1-5. The germline gives CDR1 DFQATT, CDR2 SNEGSKA (reference sequence). The CDR3 covers 14 residues. The CDR3 spells CSASGSVPNQPQHF.

The chain has TRBV7-8 and TRBJ2-4; TCRdb selects TRBD1, and the lack of DNA leaves this call unchecked. Germline V lookup: CDR1 SGHVS, CDR2 FQNEAQ. The CDR3 sequence is 16 residues long. CDR3 residues: CASSLEGRRGENIQYF.

The chain uses TRBV20-1 and TRBJ1-2; TCRdb gives TRBD1 as the D gene, but with no DNA this cannot be confirmed. Germline-derived CDR1 and CDR2 are DFQATT and SNEGSKA (reference sequence). This CDR3 spans 15 amino acids. The CDR3 is CSARDSLAENYGYTF.

CDR3 residues: CSVAVNSYEQYF. V is TRBV29-1 and J is TRBJ2-7. Germline CDR1 and CDR2: SQVTM and ANQGSEA. This CDR3 has 12 residues.

V and J are TRBV7-2 and TRBJ2-7; TCRdb calls TRBD1, which cannot be checked without DNA. CDR1 is SGHTA, CDR2 FQGNSA, per germline. This CDR3 contains 14 residues. The CDR3 reads CASSLGQGGYEQYF.

The J gene is TRBJ2-7, the V gene TRBV20-1; absent DNA, TCRdb's TRBD2 call cannot be checked. Germline CDR1 is DFQATT and CDR2 is SNEGSKA (reference sequence). CDR3 length: 18 residues. CDR3 sequence reads: CSAKDEVLREGQGYEQYF.

V is TRBV28 and J is TRBJ2-2; TCRdb indicates TRBD1, and absent DNA this call remains unverified. The length of the CDR3 is 16 residues. Per germline, CDR1 MDHEN and CDR2 SYDVKM. The CDR3 spells CASSPRQGANTGELFF.

The V and J genes are TRBV6-2 or TRBV6-3 and TRBJ2-3; TCRdb's D call of TRBD2 is untestable without DNA. This CDR3 has 17 residues. Germline V gene data show CDR1 as MNHEY and CDR2 as SVGEGT. CDR3: CASSYYREPGGADTQYF.

This chain connects TRBV29-1 to TRBJ1-1. Per germline, CDR1 SQVTM and CDR2 ANQGSEA. This CDR3 has 12 residues. This CDR3 is CSVETQNTEAFF.

V and J are TRBV5-1 and TRBJ1-5. The germline CDR1 and CDR2 sequences are SGHRS and YFSETQ. The CDR3 loop spans 15 amino acids. The CDR3 sequence: CASSLGPDSNQPQHF.

CDR3 residues: CAHGQATYEQYF. V is TRBV6-6 and J is TRBJ2-7. Germline lookup yields CDR1 MNHNY and CDR2 SVGAGI (reference sequence). The CDR3 spans 12 residues.

This sequence joins TRBV7-3 and TRBJ2-7; the TCRdb call, TRBD1, lacks DNA for checking. The CDR3 sequence is 18 residues long. Germline values: CDR1 SGHTA, CDR2 FQGTGA. The CDR3 reads CASSLTPVAGTPLSEQYF.